The clone carrying this T cell receptor beta chain was seen a few times. Its specificity is not known. Treatment in this sample: roughly 10-day PBMC culture with coronavirus spike peptide pools or control peptides (ViraFEST assay). According to the study, CD4+ T cells from the unexposed donor were gathered ahead of the COVID-19 pandemic (2011-2018). The sample comes from a study of vaccination and CD4 T cells after COVID-19. About the research overall: Overlapping spike peptides from SARS-CoV-2, HCoV-NL63, HCoV-OC43 and HCoV-229E served to stimulate the cells. As control conditions, cultures were given either a CEFX pool serving as positive control, an HIV-1 Nef pool, or no peptide at all. Findings and limits, study-wide: Spike mono-reactivity held for 304 of 307 vaccine-specific clones in convalescent patients.

The CDR3 is 14 residues long. CDR1 and CDR2 from the germline V gene are MNHEY and SVGAGI. V gave up 0 bases and J gave up 7 bases, with 9 bases separating them. Cultured CD4+ T-cell DNA underwent Oncomine TCR Beta short-read sequencing. Cultured CD4+ T cells were the source of extracted genomic DNA. MiXCR, run by TCRdb on the PCR reads, gives a single entry per CDR3 protein. The sample holds under 10,000 distinct CDR3 sequences; around a third are singletons and the top ten take about 16%. The clonotype was recovered from a human donor in good health. The chain has TRBV6-5 and TRBJ2-2; perhaps TRBD2 as D (6 bases). Input material: CD4+ T cells from blood, cultured in vitro. The CDR3 loop is CASSYSAGNGELFF. CDR3 nucleotides: TGTGCCAGCAGTTACTCCGCGGGGAACGGGGAGCTGTTTTTT.